This T cell receptor (beta chain) derives from a study of vaccination effects on CD4 cells after COVID-19. Background on the study: Researchers obtained post-vaccine samples at a median of 72 days past the second dose.

ViraFEST used viral peptide pools to expand antigen-specific CD4+ T cells before sequencing. Isolating CD4+ T cells followed around nine days of culture. Two-dose BNT162b2 or mRNA-1273 vaccination was given to participants. Neither prior SARS-CoV-2 infection nor positive nucleocapsid antibodies were present in the vaccine recipients. Cultures got half-medium changes with IL-2 on days 3 and 7. Measured with immunoSEQ multiplex PCR; TCRdb has only the in-frame clones, and not every one. The sample yields just under 60,000 clones, roughly 78% seen once. From germline, CDR1 is LGHDT and CDR2 YNNKEL (reference sequence). The CDR3 has 16 amino acids. With V trimmed by 2 bases and J by 5 bases, 10 bases remained unmatched. This clone showed up just once. Its antigen is as yet unknown.

The gene calls are TRBV3-1 (or the pseudogene TRBV3-2) and TRBJ2-3, with 7 bases fitting TRBD1. The sequenced sample was CD4+ T cells from PBMCs cultured with HCoV-OC43 spike peptides, obtained after COVID-19 vaccination. Subset noted: HCoV-OC43 spike overlapping peptide pool stimulation. The clonotype originates from a human donor who received a COVID-19 vaccine. CDR3 sequence reads: CASSQRTGTVGDTQYF. In DNA form, the CDR3 reads TGTGCCAGCAGCCAAAGAACCGGGACAGTGGGAGATACGCAGTATTTT.